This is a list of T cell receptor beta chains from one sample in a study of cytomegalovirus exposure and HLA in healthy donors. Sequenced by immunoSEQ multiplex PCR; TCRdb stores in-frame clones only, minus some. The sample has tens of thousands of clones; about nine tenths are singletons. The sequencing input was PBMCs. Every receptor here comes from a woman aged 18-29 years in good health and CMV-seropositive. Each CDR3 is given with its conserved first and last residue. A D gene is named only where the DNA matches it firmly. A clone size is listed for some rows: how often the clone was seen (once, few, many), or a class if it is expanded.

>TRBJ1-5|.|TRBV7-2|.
TGTGCCAGCAGCACGGACACCAATCAGCCCCAGCATTTT
CASSTDTNQPQHF
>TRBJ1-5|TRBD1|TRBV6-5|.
TGTGCCAGCAGAACAGGGGGCTTACCCCAGCATTTT
CASRTGGLPQHF
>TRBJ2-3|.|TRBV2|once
TGTGCCAGCGAACAGGCCCCCCGCACAGATACGCAGTATTTT
CASEQAPRTDTQYF
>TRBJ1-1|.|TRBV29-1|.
TGCAGCGTTGAAAAGACAGGTAACACTGAAGCTTTCTTT
CSVEKTGNTEAFF
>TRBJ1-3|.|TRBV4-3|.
TGCGCCAGCAGCCAAGATGGCGGCGTCTCTGGAAACACCATATATTTT
CASSQDGGVSGNTIYF
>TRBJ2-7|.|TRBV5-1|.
TGCGCCAGCAGCTTGGATGTGACAGCTACCTACGAGCAGTACTTC
CASSLDVTATYEQYF
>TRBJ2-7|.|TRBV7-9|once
TGTGCCAGCACCTTCCTCGGGGGGCTCAAGTCCTACGAGCAGTACTTC
CASTFLGGLKSYEQYF
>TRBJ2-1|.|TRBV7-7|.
TGTGCTAGCAGCTTAGGGGGTGGAGGACCCTACAATGAGCAGTTCTTC
CASSLGGGGPYNEQFF
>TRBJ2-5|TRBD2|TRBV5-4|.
TGTGCCAGCAGCTTCCGTCTAGCGGGGCAAGAGACCCAGTACTTC
CASSFRLAGQETQYF
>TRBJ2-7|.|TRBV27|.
TGTGCCAGCTCGGAGCAGGGGCCGAGGGAGCAGTACTTC
CASSEQGPREQYF
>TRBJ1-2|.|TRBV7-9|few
TGTGCCAGCAGCCTAACCCCGGGACACCGCCTCTATGGCTACACCTTC
CASSLTPGHRLYGYTF
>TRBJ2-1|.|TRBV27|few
TGTGCCAGCGTTTGGAGTCGGCTCCGTCCTGACAATGAGCAGTTCTTC
CASVWSRLRPDNEQFF
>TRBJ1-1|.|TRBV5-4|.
TGTGCCAGCAGCAACTCTCCGGGGTTGGACACTGAAGCTTTCTTT
CASSNSPGLDTEAFF
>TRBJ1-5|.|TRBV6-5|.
TGTGCCAGCAGTCAACAGGGAGATAGTCAGCCCCAGCATTTT
CASSQQGDSQPQHF
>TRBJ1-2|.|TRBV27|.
TGTGCCAGCAGTTTAATAGGCGGAAACTATGGCTACACCTTC
CASSLIGGNYGYTF
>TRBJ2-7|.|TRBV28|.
TGTGCCAGCAGTTTCTTAGCGAGGCCCGAGCAGTACTTC
CASSFLARPEQYF